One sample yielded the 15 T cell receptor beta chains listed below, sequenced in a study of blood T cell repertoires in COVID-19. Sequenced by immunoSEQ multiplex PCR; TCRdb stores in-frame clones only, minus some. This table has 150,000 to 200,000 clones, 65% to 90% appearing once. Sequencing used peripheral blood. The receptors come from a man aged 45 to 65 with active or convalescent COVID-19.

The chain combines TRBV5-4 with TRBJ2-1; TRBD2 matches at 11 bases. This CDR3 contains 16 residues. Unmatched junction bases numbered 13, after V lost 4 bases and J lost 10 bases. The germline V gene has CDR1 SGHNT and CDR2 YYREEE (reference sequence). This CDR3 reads CASSAGTSGLLGEQFF. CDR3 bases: TGTGCCAGCAGCGCCGGGACTAGCGGTCTCCTTGGAGAGCAGTTCTTC.

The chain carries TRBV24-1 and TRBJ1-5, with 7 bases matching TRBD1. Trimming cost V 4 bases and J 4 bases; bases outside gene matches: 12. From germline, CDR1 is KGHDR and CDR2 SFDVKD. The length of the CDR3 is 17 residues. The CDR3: CATSDPFDRDANQPQHF. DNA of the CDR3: TGTGCCACCAGTGACCCTTTCGACAGGGATGCAAATCAGCCCCAGCATTTT.

DNA for the CDR3: TGTGCCAGCAGCCCGACGACAGGAAACTATGGCTACACCTTC. Translated, it gives CASSPTTGNYGYTF. V usage is TRBV7-3 and J usage is TRBJ1-2, with D tentatively TRBD1 (6 bases). This CDR3 region has 14 residues. Trimming stripped 5 bases from V and 2 bases from J, with 12 bases between. Germline V gene sequence: CDR1 SGHTA, CDR2 FQGTGA.

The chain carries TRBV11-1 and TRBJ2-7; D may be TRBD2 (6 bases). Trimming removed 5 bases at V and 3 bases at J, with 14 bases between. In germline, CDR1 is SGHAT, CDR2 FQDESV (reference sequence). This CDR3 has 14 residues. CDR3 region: CASSRTTTGYEQYF. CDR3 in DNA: TGTGCCAGCAGCAGGACTACCACCGGCTACGAGCAGTACTTC. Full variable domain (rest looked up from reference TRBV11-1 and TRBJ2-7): EAEVAQSPRYKITEKSQAVAFWCDPISGHATLYWYRQILGQGPELLVQFQDESVVDDSQLPKDRFSAERLKGVDSTLKIQPAELGDSAMYLCASSRTTTGYEQYFGPGTRLTVT.

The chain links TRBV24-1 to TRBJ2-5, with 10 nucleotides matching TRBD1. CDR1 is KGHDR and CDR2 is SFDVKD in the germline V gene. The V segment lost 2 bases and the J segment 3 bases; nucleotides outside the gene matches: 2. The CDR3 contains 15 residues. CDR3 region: CATSDSGQGEETQYF. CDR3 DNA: TGTGCCACCAGTGATTCAGGACAGGGGGAAGAGACCCAGTACTTC.

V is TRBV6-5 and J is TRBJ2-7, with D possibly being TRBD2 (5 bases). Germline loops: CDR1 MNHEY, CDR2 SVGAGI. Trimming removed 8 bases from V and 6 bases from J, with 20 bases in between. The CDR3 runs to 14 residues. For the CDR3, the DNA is TGTGCCAGCTCCCAAGGAGGAGCGGTACGCGAGCAGTACTTC. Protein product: CASSQGGAVREQYF.

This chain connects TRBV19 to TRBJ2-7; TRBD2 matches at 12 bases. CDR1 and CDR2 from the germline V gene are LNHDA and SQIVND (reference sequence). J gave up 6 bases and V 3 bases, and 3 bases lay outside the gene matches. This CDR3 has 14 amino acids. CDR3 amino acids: CASSIQGLAGEQYF. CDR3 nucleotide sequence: TGTGCCAGTAGTATCCAGGGACTAGCGGGCGAGCAGTACTTC. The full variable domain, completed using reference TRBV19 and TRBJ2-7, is DGGITQSPKYLFRKEGQNVTLSCEQNLNHDAMYWYRQDPGQGLRLIYYSQIVNDFQKGDIAEGYSVSREKKESFPLTVTSAQKNPTAFYLCASSIQGLAGEQYFGPGTRLTVT.

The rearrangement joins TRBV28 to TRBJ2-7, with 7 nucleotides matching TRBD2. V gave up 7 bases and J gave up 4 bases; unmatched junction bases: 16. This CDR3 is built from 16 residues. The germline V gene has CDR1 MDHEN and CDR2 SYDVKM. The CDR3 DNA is TGTGCCAGCATTCCACCTGCGGGGGACCGGCCTTACGAGCAGTACTTC. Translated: CASIPPAGDRPYEQYF. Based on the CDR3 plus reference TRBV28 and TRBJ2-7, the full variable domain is DVKVTQSSRYLVKRTGEKVFLECVQDMDHENMFWYRQDPGLGLRLIYFSYDVKMKEKGDIPEGYSVSREKKERFSLILESASTNQTSMYLCASIPPAGDRPYEQYFGPGTRLTVT.

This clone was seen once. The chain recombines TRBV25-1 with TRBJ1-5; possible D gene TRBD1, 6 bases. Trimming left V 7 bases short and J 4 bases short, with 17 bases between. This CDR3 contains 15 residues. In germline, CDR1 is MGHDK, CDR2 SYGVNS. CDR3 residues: CASNRAEDRNQPQHF. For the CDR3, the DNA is TGTGCCAGCAACCGTGCCGAGGACAGAAATCAGCCCCAGCATTTT. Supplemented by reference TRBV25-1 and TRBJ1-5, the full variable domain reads EADIYQTPRYLVIGTGKKITLECSQTMGHDKMYWYQQDPGMELHLIHYSYGVNSTEKGDLSSESTVSRIRTEHFPLTLESARPSHTSQYLCASNRAEDRNQPQHFGDGTRLSIL.

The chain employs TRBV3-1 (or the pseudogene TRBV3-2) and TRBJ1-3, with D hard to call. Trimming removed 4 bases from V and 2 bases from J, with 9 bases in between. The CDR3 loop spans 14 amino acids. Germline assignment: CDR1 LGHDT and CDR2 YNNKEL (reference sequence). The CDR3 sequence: CASSRTRPGNTIYF. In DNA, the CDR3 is TGTGCCAGCAGCCGCACGCGGCCTGGAAACACCATATATTTT.

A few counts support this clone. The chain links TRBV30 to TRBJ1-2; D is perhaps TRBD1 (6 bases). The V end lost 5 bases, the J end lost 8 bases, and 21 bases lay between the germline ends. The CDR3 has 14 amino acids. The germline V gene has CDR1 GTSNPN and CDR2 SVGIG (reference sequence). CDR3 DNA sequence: TGTGCCTGGTGGGACAATCCTCCGGCTAGAGGCTACACCTTC. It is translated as CAWWDNPPARGYTF.

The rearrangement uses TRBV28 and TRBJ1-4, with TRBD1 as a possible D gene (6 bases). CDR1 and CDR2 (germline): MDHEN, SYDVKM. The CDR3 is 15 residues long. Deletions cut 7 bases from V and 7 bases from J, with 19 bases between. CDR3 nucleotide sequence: TGTGCCAGCATTTCGGACAGTTCGGGGGGTGAAAAACTGTTTTTT. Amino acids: CASISDSSGGEKLFF.

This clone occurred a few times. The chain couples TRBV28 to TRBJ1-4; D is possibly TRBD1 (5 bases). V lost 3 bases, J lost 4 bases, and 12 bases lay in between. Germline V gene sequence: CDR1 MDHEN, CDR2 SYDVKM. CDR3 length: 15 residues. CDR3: CASSLVGAGNEKLFF. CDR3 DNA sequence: TGTGCCAGCAGTTTGGTAGGGGCAGGTAATGAAAAACTGTTTTTT.

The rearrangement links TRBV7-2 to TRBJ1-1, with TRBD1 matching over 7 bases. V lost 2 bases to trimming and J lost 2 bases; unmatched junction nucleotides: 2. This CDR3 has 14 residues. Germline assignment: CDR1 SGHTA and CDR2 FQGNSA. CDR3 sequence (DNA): TGTGCCAGCAGCTTAAGGGACAGCAACACTGAAGCTTTCTTT. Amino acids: CASSLRDSNTEAFF.

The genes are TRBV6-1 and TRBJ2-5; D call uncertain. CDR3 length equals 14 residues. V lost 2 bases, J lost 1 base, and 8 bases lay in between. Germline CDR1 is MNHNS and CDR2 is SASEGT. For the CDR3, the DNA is TGTGCCAGCAGTGAAATTAACAGCCAAGAGACCCAGTACTTC. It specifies CASSEINSQETQYF.